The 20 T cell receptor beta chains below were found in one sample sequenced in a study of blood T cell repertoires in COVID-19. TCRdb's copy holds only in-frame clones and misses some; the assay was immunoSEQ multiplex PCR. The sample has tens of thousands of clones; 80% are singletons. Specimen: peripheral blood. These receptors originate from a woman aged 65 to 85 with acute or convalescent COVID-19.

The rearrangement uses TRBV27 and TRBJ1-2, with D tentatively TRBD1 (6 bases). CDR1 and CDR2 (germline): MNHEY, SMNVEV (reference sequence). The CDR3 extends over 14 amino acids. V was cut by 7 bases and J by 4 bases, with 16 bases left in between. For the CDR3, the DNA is TGTGCCAGCACCCCGACAGGTCCCGGCTATGGCTACACCTTC. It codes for CASTPTGPGYGYTF.

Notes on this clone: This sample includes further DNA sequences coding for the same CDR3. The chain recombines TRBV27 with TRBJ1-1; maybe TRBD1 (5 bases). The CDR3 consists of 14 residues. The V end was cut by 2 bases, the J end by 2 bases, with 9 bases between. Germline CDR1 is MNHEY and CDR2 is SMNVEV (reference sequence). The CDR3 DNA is TGTGCCAGCAGTTTACTCGGGGGAAACACTGAAGCTTTCTTT. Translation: CASSLLGGNTEAFF.

The CDR3 nucleotides read TGTGCCAGTAGTATCGCGCGCACAGGGTTGGATGGCTACACCTTC. It is translated as CASSIARTGLDGYTF. The chain is built from TRBV19 and TRBJ1-2, with a tentative D call TRBD1 (6 bases). V was trimmed by 3 bases and J by 6 bases, leaving 17 bases between them. The CDR3 sequence is 15 residues long. The germline V gene encodes CDR1 LNHDA and CDR2 SQIVND (reference sequence). The full variable domain, completed using reference TRBV19 and TRBJ1-2, is DGGITQSPKYLFRKEGQNVTLSCEQNLNHDAMYWYRQDPGQGLRLIYYSQIVNDFQKGDIAEGYSVSREKKESFPLTVTSAQKNPTAFYLCASSIARTGLDGYTFGSGTRLTVV.

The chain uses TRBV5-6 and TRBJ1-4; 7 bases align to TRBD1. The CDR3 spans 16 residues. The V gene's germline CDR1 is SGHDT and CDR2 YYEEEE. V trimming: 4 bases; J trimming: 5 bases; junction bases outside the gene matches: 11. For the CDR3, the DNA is TGTGCCAGCAGCCTGCAGGGGGGAAGGGCGAATGAAAAACTGTTTTTT. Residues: CASSLQGGRANEKLFF.

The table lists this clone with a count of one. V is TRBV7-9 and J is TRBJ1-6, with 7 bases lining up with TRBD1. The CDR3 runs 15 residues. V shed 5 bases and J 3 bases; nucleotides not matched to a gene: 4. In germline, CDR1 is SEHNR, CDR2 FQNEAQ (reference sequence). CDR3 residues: CASSRGTVYNSPLHF. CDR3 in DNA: TGTGCCAGCAGCCGAGGGACAGTCTATAATTCACCCCTCCACTTT.

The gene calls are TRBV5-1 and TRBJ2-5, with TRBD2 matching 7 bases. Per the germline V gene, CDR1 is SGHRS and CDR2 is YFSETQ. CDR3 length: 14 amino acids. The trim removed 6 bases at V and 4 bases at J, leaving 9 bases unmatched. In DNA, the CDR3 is TGCGCCAGCACGCGCGGGGGACGTGGAGAGACCCAGTACTTC. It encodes CASTRGGRGETQYF.

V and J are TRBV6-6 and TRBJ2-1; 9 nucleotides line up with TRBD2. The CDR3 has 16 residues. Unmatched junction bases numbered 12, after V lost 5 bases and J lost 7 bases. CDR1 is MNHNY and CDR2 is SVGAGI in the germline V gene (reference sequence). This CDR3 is CASSRSEAGGQNEQFF. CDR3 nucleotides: TGTGCCAGCAGTCGAAGCGAGGCGGGGGGGCAAAATGAGCAGTTCTTC.

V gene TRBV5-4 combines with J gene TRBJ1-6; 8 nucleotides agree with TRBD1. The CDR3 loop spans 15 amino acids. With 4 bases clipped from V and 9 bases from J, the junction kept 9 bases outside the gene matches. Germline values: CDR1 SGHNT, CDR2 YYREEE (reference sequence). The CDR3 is CASSTDRGLGSPLHF. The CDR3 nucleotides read TGTGCCAGCAGCACCGACAGGGGTTTGGGTTCACCCCTCCACTTT.

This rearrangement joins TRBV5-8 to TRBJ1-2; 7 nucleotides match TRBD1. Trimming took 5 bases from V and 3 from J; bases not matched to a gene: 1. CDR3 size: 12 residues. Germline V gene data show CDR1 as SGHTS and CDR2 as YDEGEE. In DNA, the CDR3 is TGTGCCAGCAGGACAGGGTACTATGGCTACACCTTC. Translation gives CASRTGYYGYTF.

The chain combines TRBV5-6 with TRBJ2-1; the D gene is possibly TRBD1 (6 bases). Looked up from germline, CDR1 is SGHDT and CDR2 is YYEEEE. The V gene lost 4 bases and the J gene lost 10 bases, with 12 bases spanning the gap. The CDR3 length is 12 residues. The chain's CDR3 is CASSLSRGEQFF. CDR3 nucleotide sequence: TGTGCCAGCAGCCTTTCCAGGGGCGAGCAGTTCTTC.

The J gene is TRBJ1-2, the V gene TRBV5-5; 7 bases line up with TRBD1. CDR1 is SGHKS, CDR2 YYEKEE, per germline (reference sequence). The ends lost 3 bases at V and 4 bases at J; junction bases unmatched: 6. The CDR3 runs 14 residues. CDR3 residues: CASSSTGTAYGYTF. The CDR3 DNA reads TGTGCCAGCAGCTCAACCGGGACAGCCTATGGCTACACCTTC.

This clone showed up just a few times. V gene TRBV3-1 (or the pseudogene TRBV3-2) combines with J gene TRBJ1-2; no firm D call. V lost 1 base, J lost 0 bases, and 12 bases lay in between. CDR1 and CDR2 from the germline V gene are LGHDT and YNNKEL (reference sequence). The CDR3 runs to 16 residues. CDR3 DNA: TGTGCCAGCAGCCAAGGTGCGGGCGATACTAACTATGGCTACACCTTC. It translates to CASSQGAGDTNYGYTF.

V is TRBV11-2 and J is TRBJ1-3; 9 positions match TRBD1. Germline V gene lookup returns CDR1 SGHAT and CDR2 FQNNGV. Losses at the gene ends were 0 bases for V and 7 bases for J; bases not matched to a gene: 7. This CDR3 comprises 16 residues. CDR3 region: CASSLDPGQGGNTIYF. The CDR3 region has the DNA TGTGCCAGCAGCTTAGACCCGGGACAGGGCGGGAACACCATATATTTT.

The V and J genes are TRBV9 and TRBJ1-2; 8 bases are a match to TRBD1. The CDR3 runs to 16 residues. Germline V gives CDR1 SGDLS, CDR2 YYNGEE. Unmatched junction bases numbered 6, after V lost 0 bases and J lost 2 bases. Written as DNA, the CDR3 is TGTGCCAGCAGCGTAGATTATAGGGACAGGAACTATGGCTACACCTTC. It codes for CASSVDYRDRNYGYTF.

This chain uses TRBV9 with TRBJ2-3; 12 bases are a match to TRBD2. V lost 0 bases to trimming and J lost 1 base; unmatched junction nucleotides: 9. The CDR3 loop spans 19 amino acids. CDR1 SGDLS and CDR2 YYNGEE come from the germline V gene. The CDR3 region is CASSVALLAGGAGTDTQYF. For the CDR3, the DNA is TGTGCCAGCAGCGTAGCTCTGCTAGCGGGGGGGGCCGGCACAGATACGCAGTATTTT.

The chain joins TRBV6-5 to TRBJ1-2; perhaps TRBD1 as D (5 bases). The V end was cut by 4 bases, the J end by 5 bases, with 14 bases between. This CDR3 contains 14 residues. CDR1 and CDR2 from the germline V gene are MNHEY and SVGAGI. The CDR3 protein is CASSFGGREYGYTF. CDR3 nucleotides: TGTGCCAGCAGTTTTGGGGGGAGGGAATATGGCTACACCTTC.

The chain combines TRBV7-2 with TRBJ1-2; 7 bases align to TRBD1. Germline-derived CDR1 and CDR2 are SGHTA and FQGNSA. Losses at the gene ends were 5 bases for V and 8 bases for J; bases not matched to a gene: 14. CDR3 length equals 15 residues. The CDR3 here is CASSRGLTGERGYTF. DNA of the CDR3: TGTGCCAGCAGCAGGGGCCTTACAGGGGAAAGGGGCTACACCTTC. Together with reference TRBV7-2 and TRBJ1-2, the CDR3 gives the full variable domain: GAGVSQSPSNKVTEKGKDVELRCDPISGHTALYWYRQSLGQGLEFLIYFQGNSAPDKSGLPSDRFSAERTGGSVSTLTIQRTQQEDSAVYLCASSRGLTGERGYTFGSGTRLTVV.

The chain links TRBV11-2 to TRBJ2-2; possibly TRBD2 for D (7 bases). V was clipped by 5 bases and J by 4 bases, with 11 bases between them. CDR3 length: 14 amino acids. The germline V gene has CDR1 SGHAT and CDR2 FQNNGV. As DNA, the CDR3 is TGTGCCAGCAGCCTTAGGGGGGGCACCGGGGAGCTGTTTTTT. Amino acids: CASSLRGGTGELFF. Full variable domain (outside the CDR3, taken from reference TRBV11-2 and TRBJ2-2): EAGVAQSPRYKIIEKRQSVAFWCNPISGHATLYWYQQILGQGPKLLIQFQNNGVVDDSQLPKDRFSAERLKGVDSTLKIQPAKLEDSAVYLCASSLRGGTGELFFGEGSRLTVL.

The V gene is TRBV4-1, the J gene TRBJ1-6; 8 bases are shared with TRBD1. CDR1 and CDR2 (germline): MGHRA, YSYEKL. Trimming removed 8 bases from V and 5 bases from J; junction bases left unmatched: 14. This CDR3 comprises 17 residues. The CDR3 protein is CASAGQGQPENNSPLHF. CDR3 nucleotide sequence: TGCGCCAGCGCCGGACAGGGTCAGCCGGAGAATAATTCACCCCTCCACTTT.

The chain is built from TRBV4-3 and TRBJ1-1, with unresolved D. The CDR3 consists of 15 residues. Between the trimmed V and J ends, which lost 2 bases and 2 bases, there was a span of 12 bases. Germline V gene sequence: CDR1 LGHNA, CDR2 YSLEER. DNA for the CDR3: TGCGCCAGCAGCCAAAGCCCCTCCCTAAACACTGAAGCTTTCTTT. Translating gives CASSQSPSLNTEAFF.